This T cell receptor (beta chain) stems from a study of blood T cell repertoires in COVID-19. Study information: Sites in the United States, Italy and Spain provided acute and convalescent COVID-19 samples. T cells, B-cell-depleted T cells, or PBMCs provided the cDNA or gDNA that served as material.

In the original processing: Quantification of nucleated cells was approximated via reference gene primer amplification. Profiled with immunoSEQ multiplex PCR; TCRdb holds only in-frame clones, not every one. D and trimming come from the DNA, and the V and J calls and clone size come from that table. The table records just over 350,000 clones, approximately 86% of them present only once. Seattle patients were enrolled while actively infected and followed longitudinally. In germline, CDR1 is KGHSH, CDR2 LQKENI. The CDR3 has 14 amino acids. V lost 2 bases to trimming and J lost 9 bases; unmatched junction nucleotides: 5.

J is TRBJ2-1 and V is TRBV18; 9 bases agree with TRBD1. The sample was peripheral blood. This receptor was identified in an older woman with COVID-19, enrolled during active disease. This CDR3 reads CASSPEGQGTEQFF. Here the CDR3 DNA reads TGTGCCAGCTCACCAGAGGGACAGGGCACTGAGCAGTTCTTC.